This T cell receptor (beta chain) was retrieved from a study of blood T cell repertoires in COVID-19. Across the study: COVID-19 samples, acute and convalescent, were from the United States, Italy and Spain. The analysed material was cDNA or gDNA that came from T cells, B-cell-depleted T cells, or PBMCs.

The V gene's germline CDR1 is LGHDT and CDR2 YNNKEL (reference sequence). Trimming cost V 1 base and J 6 bases; bases outside gene matches: 7. The CDR3 is 15 amino acids. Profiled with immunoSEQ multiplex PCR; TCRdb holds only in-frame clones, not every one. Of under 200,000 clones in the sample, 80% were seen once. The receptor was derived from a man aged 65 to 79 with active or convalescent COVID-19. J is TRBJ2-3 and V is TRBV3-1 (or the pseudogene TRBV3-2); 7 nucleotides align to TRBD2. The sequencing sample was made of peripheral blood. CDR3 protein: CASSQGLAGIDTQYF. In nucleotides, the CDR3 is TGTGCCAGCAGCCAAGGACTAGCCGGGATTGATACGCAGTATTTT.